This TCR beta chain is drawn from a study of cytomegalovirus exposure and HLA in healthy donors. Findings of the study overall: Some TCR beta chains (164 of them) were listed as cytomegalovirus-associated. Presence/absence analyses treated sequencing depth as roughly uniform across donors. Published work reported that the classifier diagnosed cytomegalovirus status with high specificity and sensitivity. The CMV antigen specificity of a few CMV-associated chains was confirmed through in vitro analysis.

V shed 4 bases, J shed 9 bases, and the junction held 5 bases outside the gene matches. There are 12 residues in the CDR3. From germline, CDR1 is SGHTA and CDR2 FQGTGA. About this clone itself: Its matching antigen is unknown.

Vbeta (60) and Jbeta (13) primers were used in the PCR. Assay: immunoSEQ multiplex PCR; the TCRdb copy retains only in-frame clones and omits some. The sample totals about 160,000 clones; its top ten clones hold about 1.2%. This chain uses TRBV7-3 with TRBJ1-2; 7 bases line up with TRBD1. The clonotype was recovered from a woman aged 55-75 years in good health and CMV-seronegative. The specimen was PBMCs. The chain's CDR3 is CASSSDRFRYTF. In nucleotides, the CDR3 is TGTGCCAGCAGCTCGGACAGGTTTCGCTACACCTTC.